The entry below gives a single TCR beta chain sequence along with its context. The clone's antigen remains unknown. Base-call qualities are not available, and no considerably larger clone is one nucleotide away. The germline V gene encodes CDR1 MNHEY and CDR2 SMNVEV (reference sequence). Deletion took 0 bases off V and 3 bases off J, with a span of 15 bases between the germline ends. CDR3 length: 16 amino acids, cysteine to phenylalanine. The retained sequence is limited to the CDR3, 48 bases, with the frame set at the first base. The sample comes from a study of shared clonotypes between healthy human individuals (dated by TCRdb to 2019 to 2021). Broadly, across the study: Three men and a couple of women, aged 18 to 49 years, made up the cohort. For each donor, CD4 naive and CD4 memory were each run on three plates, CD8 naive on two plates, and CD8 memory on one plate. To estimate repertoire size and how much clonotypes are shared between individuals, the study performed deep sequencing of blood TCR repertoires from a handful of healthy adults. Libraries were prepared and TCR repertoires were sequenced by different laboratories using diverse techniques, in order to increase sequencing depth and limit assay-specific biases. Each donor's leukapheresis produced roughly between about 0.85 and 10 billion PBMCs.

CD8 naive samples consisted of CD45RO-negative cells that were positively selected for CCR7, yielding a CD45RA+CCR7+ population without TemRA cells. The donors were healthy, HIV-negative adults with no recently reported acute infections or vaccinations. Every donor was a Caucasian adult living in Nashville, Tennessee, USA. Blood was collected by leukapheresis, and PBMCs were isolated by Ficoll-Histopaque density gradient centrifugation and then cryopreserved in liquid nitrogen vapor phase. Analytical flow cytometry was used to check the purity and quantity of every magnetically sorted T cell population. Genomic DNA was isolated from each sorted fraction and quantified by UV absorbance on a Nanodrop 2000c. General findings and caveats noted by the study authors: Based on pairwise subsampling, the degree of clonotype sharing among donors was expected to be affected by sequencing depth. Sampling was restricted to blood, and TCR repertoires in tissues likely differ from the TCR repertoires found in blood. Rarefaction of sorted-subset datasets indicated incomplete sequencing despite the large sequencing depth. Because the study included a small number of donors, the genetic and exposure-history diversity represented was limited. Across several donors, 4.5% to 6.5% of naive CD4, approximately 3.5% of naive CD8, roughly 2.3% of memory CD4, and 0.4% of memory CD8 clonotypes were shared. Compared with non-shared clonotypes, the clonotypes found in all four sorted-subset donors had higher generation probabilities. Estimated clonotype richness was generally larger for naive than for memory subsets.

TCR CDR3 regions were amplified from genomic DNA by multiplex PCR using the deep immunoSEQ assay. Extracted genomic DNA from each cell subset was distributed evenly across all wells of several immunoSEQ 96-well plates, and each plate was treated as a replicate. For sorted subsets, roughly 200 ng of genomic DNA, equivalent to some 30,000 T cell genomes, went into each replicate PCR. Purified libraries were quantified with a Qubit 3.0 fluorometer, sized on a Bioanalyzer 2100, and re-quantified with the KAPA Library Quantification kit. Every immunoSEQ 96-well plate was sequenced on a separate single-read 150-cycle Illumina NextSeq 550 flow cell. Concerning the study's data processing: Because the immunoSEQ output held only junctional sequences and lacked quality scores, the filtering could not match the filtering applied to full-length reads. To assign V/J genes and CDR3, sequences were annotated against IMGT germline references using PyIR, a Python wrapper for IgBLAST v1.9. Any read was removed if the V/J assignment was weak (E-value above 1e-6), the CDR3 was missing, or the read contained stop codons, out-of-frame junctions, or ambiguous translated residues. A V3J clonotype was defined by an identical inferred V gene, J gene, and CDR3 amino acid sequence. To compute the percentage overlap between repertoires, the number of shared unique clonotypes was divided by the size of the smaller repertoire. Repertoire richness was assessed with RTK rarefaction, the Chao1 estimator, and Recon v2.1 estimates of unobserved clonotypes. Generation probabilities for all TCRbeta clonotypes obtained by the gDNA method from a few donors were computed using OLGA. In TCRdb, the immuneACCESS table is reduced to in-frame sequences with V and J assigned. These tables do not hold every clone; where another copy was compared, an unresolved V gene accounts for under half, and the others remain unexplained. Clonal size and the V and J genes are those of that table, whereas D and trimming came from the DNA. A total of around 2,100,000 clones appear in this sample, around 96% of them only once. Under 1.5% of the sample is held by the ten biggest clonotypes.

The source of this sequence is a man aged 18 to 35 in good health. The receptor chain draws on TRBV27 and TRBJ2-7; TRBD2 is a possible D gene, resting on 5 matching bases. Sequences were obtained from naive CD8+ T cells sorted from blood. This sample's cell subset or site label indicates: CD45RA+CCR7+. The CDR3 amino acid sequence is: CASSLSWEKALYEQYF. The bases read TGTGCCAGCAGTTTATCTTGGGAGAAGGCGCTCTACGAGCAGTACTTC.